This TCR beta chain originates from a study of T-cell reconstitution after alpha-beta-depleted transplantation in children. Study-level findings and limits: Surviving recipient cells, namely T cells and thymic progenitors, were the source of high day-60 TCRbeta diversity in some patients. Expanded graft clones numbering several hundred reportedly gave rise to alpha-beta T cells about two months after transplant.

Unique molecular identifiers were incorporated when the TCRbeta library was constructed. Each CDR3 protein gets one entry after TCRdb re-called the PCR reads with MiXCR. The data show around 250,000 distinct CDR3 sequences, roughly 8.2% seen once. This clonotype was seen repeatedly, ten times or more. Its antigen is as yet unknown. V lost 5 bases to trimming and J lost 4 bases, with 11 bases between them. The CDR3 loop spans 13 amino acids. The V gene's germline CDR1 is PRHDT and CDR2 FYEKMQ (reference sequence). Source: PBMCs, mostly from graft donor cells, taken 180 days after TCRalphabeta/CD19-depleted stem cell transplant. V is TRBV13 and J is TRBJ1-1; D possibly corresponds to TRBD1 (5 bases). This TCR derives from a male patient between 10 and 17 years old who had a stem cell transplant for acute lymphoblastic leukemia, so the T cells may come from the graft donor. CDR3 DNA: TGTGCCAGCAGCATTCAGGGTCCCACTGAAGCTTTCTTT. It yields the protein CASSIQGPTEAFF.